The 10 T cell receptor beta chains in this list originate from one sample, sequenced in a study of graft-versus-host responses after intestinal transplantation (dated by TCRdb to the early 2020s). Libraries were constructed by the immunoSEQ multiplex PCR assay. TCRdb took this table from immuneACCESS and kept in-frame rearrangements with V and J called. Such tables lack part of the clones; where checked against another copy, unresolved V genes explain under half of the gap, and the rest is unexplained. In this sample the table shows about 85,000 clones, approximately 90% of which occur a single time. The ten largest make up 7% to 9.5% of the sample. According to the study, the label for this sample's time point signals: cells obtained before transplantation from donor or recipient. No antigen has been identified for these receptors. The material sequenced was unstimulated CD8+ T cells sorted from spleen or lymph node cells, taken before transplant. The origin of the receptors is a human donor who was the organ donor for an intestinal transplant.

The chain joins TRBV4-1 to TRBJ2-2; D might be TRBD1 (6 bases). There are 14 residues in the CDR3. Trimming removed 1 base at V and 6 bases at J, with 9 bases between. The germline CDR1 and CDR2 sequences are MGHRA and YSYEKL. DNA for the CDR3: TGCGCCAGCAGCCAAGCTCCAGGGGCCGGGGAGCTGTTTTTT. Amino acids: CASSQAPGAGELFF.

This rearrangement joins TRBV5-1 to TRBJ2-7, with 7 nucleotides matching TRBD2. V was pared by 5 bases and J by 1 base, with 12 bases of the junction left unmatched. Germline V gene lookup returns CDR1 SGHRS and CDR2 YFSETQ. The CDR3 loop spans 16 amino acids. The CDR3 loop is CASSREGASGSYEQYF. CDR3 DNA: TGCGCCAGCAGTCGGGAAGGGGCTAGCGGTTCCTACGAGCAGTACTTC.

J is TRBJ2-3 and V is TRBV11-2; 8 bases line up with TRBD2. With 5 bases clipped from V and 5 bases from J, the junction kept 9 bases outside the gene matches. Germline loops: CDR1 SGHAT, CDR2 FQNNGV. The CDR3 is 15 residues long. The CDR3 here is CASSLSRGGVDTQYF. The DNA of the CDR3 is TGTGCCAGCAGCCTCTCACGGGGGGGCGTAGATACGCAGTATTTT.

This clone was observed once. The chain recombines TRBV10-2 with TRBJ2-7, with D perhaps matching TRBD1 (5 bases). The CDR3 runs 11 residues. V lost 6 bases to trimming and J lost 3 bases, with 6 bases between them. CDR1 is WSHSY and CDR2 is SAAADI in the germline V gene. CDR3 amino acids: CASRTGYEQYF. The DNA of the CDR3 is TGCGCCAGCAGAACAGGCTACGAGCAGTACTTC.

This clone has only one observation. The chain recombines TRBV4-1 with TRBJ1-4; TRBD1 is a possible D gene (5 bases). V was cut by 4 bases and J by 4 bases, with 13 bases left in between. The CDR3 loop spans 15 amino acids. CDR1 is MGHRA and CDR2 is YSYEKL in the germline V gene. The CDR3 is CASSPGTVNNEKLFF. The DNA of the CDR3 is TGCGCCAGCAGCCCTGGGACGGTTAATAATGAAAAACTGTTTTTT.

This clone was seen a few times. This CDR3 is also generated by other DNA sequences in the sample. The V gene is TRBV27, the J gene TRBJ2-2; D ambiguous. This CDR3 contains 12 residues. The V gene's germline CDR1 is MNHEY and CDR2 SMNVEV (reference sequence). Trimming removed 2 bases from V and 5 bases from J, with 3 bases in between. The CDR3 nucleotides are TGTGCCAGCAGTTTACGTACCGGGGAGCTGTTTTTT. Translated: CASSLRTGELFF.

CDR3 loop: CASSSLLGAANTEAFF. Here the CDR3 DNA reads TGTGCCAGCAGCTCGCTCCTAGGGGCGGCGAACACTGAAGCTTTCTTT. The chain uses TRBV11-1 and TRBJ1-1; perhaps TRBD1 as D (5 bases). This CDR3 contains 16 residues. Germline-derived CDR1 and CDR2 are SGHAT and FQDESV (reference sequence). Trimming cost V 4 bases and J 1 base, with 16 bases left between them.

The chain employs TRBV19 and TRBJ2-7, with TRBD1 identical over 11 bases. The CDR3 is made up of 14 amino acids. Looked up from germline, CDR1 is LNHDA and CDR2 is SQIVND (reference sequence). The trim removed 5 bases at V and 5 bases at J, leaving 5 bases unmatched. In DNA, the CDR3 is TGTGCCAGTAGTCTGGACAGGGGGCTCGACGAGCAGTACTTC. Its protein product is CASSLDRGLDEQYF.

Written as DNA, the CDR3 is TGTGCCACCAGCAGAGGAGGCCCTTCGGCCCAGCATTTT. Residues: CATSRGGPSAQHF. This chain connects TRBV15 to TRBJ1-5; D is unresolved. Trimming cost V 1 base and J 11 bases, with 12 bases left between them. Per germline, CDR1 LNHNV and CDR2 YYDKDF (reference sequence). There are 13 residues in the CDR3.

The CDR3 DNA sequence: TGCGCCAGCAGCCAAGGTAGCGGCGGCTACGAGCAGTACTTC. Translated: CASSQGSGGYEQYF. The rearrangement uses TRBV4-1 and TRBJ2-7, with D possibly TRBD2 on 6 matching bases. V lost 1 base and J lost 3, with 10 bases in between. CDR1 and CDR2 (germline): MGHRA, YSYEKL. CDR3 length: 14 residues.